These T cell receptor beta chains were read from a single sample in a study of shared T cell receptors in the human thymus. Clones were sequenced by immunoSEQ multiplex PCR, and TCRdb holds only the in-frame ones, with some missing. The data contain hundreds of thousands of clones, roughly 90% of them singletons. These sequences were also reported in another study, on human thymus T cells.

Input material: thymocytes. These receptors were taken from a boy less than two years old with a congenital heart defect. CDR3s include the opening cysteine and the closing phenylalanine or tryptophan.

>16|TRBJ2-7|TRBV4-1
CASSPGLAGESYEQYF
>15|TRBJ2-7|TRBV25-1
CASSDRQGRAYEQYF
>17|TRBJ2-2|TRBV19
CASSGRTVVTSAGELFF
>14|TRBJ2-1|TRBV2
CASRPEERGNEQFF
>13|TRBJ2-3|TRBV27
CASRDSHTDTQYF
>13|TRBJ1-4|TRBV11-2
CASSFRGFGKLFF
>16|TRBJ2-5|TRBV11-2
CASSGATVPDRRTQYF
>17|TRBJ2-3|TRBV7-9
CASSLGLAGGPTDTQYF
>15|TRBJ2-3|TRBV7-8
CASSLGGLGTDTQYF
>16|TRBJ2-3|TRBV4-3
CASSQDKARVTDTQYF
>15|TRBJ2-3|TRBV4-3
CASSQDDRPTDTQYF
>17|TRBJ2-7|TRBV10-3
CAISESREGGTGYEQYF
>14|TRBJ2-7|TRBV14
CASSQVDRGHEQYF
>17|TRBJ2-2|TRBV28
CASSQTAGLTNTGELFF
>14|TRBJ2-7|TRBV28
CASSSGTGDNEQYF
>15|TRBJ2-3|TRBV6-6
CASSYRTGRTDTQYF
>14|TRBJ1-4|TRBV5-5
CASSVREANEKLFF
>15|TRBJ2-5|TRBV19
CASSWGSGSSETQYF